This T cell receptor beta chain was retrieved from a study of blood T cell repertoires in COVID-19. Study at large: The origin of the acute and convalescent COVID-19 samples was the United States, Italy and Spain.

Germline trimming cut 5 bases from V and 4 bases from J; bases unmatched to any gene: 11. This CDR3 contains 16 residues. Per germline, CDR1 MNHEY and CDR2 SMNVEV (reference sequence). As processed by the authors: Amplification from reference gene primers served as the basis for estimated nucleated cell counts. Sequenced by immunoSEQ multiplex PCR; TCRdb stores in-frame clones only, minus some. V, J and clone size are those of that table, while D and trimming were read from the DNA. Of approximately 50,000 clones listed, around nine tenths are singletons. The sequence was collected from a man aged 50 or older with active COVID-19. This chain joins TRBV27 and TRBJ2-5, with 9 positions matching TRBD1. The material sequenced was peripheral blood. The CDR3: CASSLAGQGGRETQYF. The CDR3 bases are TGTGCCAGCAGTCTCGCGGGACAGGGAGGAAGAGAGACCCAGTACTTC.